This TCR beta chain was identified during a study of shared clonotypes between healthy human individuals. The wider study: The plates for each donor numbered three CD4 naive, three CD4 memory, two CD8 naive and one CD8 memory.

Some clones are missing from TCRdb's copy, which holds only in-frame ones; the method was immunoSEQ multiplex PCR. The sample shows 2 million to 2.5 million clones, just over 90% of them seen only once. The naive CD8 population came from CD45RO-negative cells selected for CCR7, without terminally differentiated effector memory CD45RA+ cells. Donors comprised healthy HIV-negative adults lacking recent acute infections or vaccinations. About this clone itself: Other DNA sequences in this sample translate to the same CDR3.

The CDR3 totals 12 residues. Germline lookup yields CDR1 MDHEN and CDR2 SYDVKM. The ends were cut back, 3 bases at V and 1 base at J, with 4 bases in the middle. The V call is TRBV28, the J call TRBJ2-7; D is uncertain. The clonotype comes from a man younger than 35 in good health. Some clones in this sample may be carry-over from other donors' samples. Specimen: naive CD8+ T cells from PBMCs. CDR3: CASSFPSYEQYF. The CDR3 region has the DNA TGTGCCAGCAGTTTCCCTTCCTACGAGCAGTACTTC.